These 19 T cell receptor beta chains were all obtained from the same sample, sequenced in a study of OX40 agonist ivuxolimab in advanced cancers. Libraries came from the immunoSEQ multiplex PCR assay. In its TCRdb copy, this immuneACCESS table keeps in-frame sequences only and misses some clones. Where compared with another copy, unresolved V genes explain less than half of these, and the others have no known cause. Across this sample there are some 47,000 clones, with 70% to 80% seen only once. The ten biggest clones cover 1.9% of the sample. The specimen was CD4+ or CD8+ T cells sorted from blood, collected in a trial of the OX40 agonist ivuxolimab. The receptors were gathered from an adult with an advanced solid tumor such as melanoma, head and neck, liver or kidney cancer.

The rearrangement joins TRBV7-2 to TRBJ2-1, with 14 bases that match TRBD2. The germline CDR1 and CDR2 sequences are SGHTA and FQGNSA. The trim removed 7 bases at V and 10 bases at J, leaving 9 bases unmatched. This CDR3 spans 15 amino acids. The chain's CDR3 is CASNPRLAGGEEQFF. In DNA, the CDR3 is TGTGCCAGCAACCCGCGACTAGCGGGGGGGGAAGAGCAGTTCTTC.

The chain couples TRBV5-1 to TRBJ2-5, with D uncertain. The germline CDR1 and CDR2 sequences are SGHRS and YFSETQ. This CDR3 has 15 amino acids. Trimming pared 0 bases from V and 2 bases from J, leaving 11 bases between. CDR3 region: CASSLGVAGQETQYF. In DNA form, the CDR3 reads TGCGCCAGCAGCTTGGGGGTGGCCGGTCAAGAGACCCAGTACTTC.

The chain employs TRBV2 and TRBJ2-7; either TRBD1 or TRBD2 may fit D (5 bases each). The V end was cut by 6 bases, the J end by 1 base, with 13 bases between. CDR3 size: 14 residues. Germline lookup yields CDR1 SNHLY and CDR2 FYNNEI. Here the CDR3 reads CASSPWGKSYEQYF. The CDR3 DNA reads as TGTGCCAGCAGCCCTTGGGGGAAATCCTACGAGCAGTACTTC. The full variable domain, with the rest looked up from reference TRBV2 and TRBJ2-7, is EPEVTQTPSHQVTQMGQEVILRCVPISNHLYFYWYRQILGQKVEFLVSFYNNEISEKSEIFDDQFSVERPDGSNFTLKIRSTKLEDSAMYFCASSPWGKSYEQYFGPGTRLTVT.

This sequence joins TRBV6-1 and TRBJ2-7; D is unresolved. Trimming left V 5 bases short and J 4 bases short, with 6 bases between. The CDR3 spans 11 residues. Looked up from germline, CDR1 is MNHNS and CDR2 is SASEGT. The CDR3 nucleotides are TGTGCCAGCAGTCGACGTTACGAGCAGTACTTC. The encoded protein is CASSRRYEQYF.

This clone was detected a few times. The chain links TRBV6-5 to TRBJ1-2; D not certain. The CDR3 totals 12 residues. The V end lost 7 bases, the J end lost 5 bases, and 11 bases lay between the germline ends. CDR1 and CDR2 (germline): MNHEY, SVGAGI. CDR3 DNA: TGTGCCAGCACCAAGGACCGTTATGGCTACACCTTC. This codes for CASTKDRYGYTF.

V usage is TRBV6-1 and J usage is TRBJ1-2, with D perhaps TRBD1 (5 bases). CDR3 size: 12 residues. Germline V gene lookup returns CDR1 MNHNS and CDR2 SASEGT. Trimming took off 10 bases at V and 7 bases at J, with 16 bases between the two ends. CDR3 in DNA: TGTGCCACCTCGCCGGGACTTTCTGGCTACACCTTC. Its translation is CATSPGLSGYTF.

The chain links TRBV7-8 to TRBJ1-1, with D perhaps matching TRBD1 (5 bases). The V end was cut by 5 bases, the J end by 4 bases, with 20 bases between. Germline values: CDR1 SGHVS, CDR2 FQNEAQ. This CDR3 is 16 amino acids long. CDR3 sequence (DNA): TGTGCCAGCAGCCCCTTTATAGGATCAGGGTCCACTGAAGCTTTCTTT. This translates into CASSPFIGSGSTEAFF.

CDR3 coding DNA: TGTGCCAGCAGCTCGAACAGGGGGCTGGTCGAGCAGTACTTC. The encoded protein is CASSSNRGLVEQYF. V and J are TRBV5-4 and TRBJ2-7, with 9 nucleotides matching TRBD1. There are 14 residues in the CDR3. After removal of 3 bases from V and 6 bases from J, the junction contained 7 bases not matched to a gene. CDR1 and CDR2 from the germline V gene are SGHNT and YYREEE (reference sequence). Variable domain in full (rest from reference TRBV5-4 and TRBJ2-7): ETGVTQSPTHLIKTRGQQVTLRCSSQSGHNTVSWYQQALGQGPQFIFQYYREEENGRGNFPPRFSGLQFPNYSSELNVNALELDDSALYLCASSSNRGLVEQYFGPGTRLTVT.

V gene TRBV11-2 combines with J gene TRBJ1-2; unclear D gene. V lost 1 base, J lost 5 bases, and 8 bases lay in between. The CDR3 length is 13 residues. The germline V gene has CDR1 SGHAT and CDR2 FQNNGV. CDR3 sequence reads: CASSLGPAYGYTF. In DNA form, the CDR3 reads TGTGCCAGCAGCTTAGGGCCAGCGTATGGCTACACCTTC. Based on the CDR3 plus reference TRBV11-2 and TRBJ1-2, the full variable domain is EAGVAQSPRYKIIEKRQSVAFWCNPISGHATLYWYQQILGQGPKLLIQFQNNGVVDDSQLPKDRFSAERLKGVDSTLKIQPAKLEDSAVYLCASSLGPAYGYTFGSGTRLTVV.

This rearrangement joins TRBV19 to TRBJ1-2, with 7 bases aligning to TRBD1. After removal of 4 bases from V and 2 bases from J, the junction contained 7 bases not matched to a gene. The CDR3 sequence is 15 residues long. Germline V gene sequence: CDR1 LNHDA, CDR2 SQIVND (reference sequence). CDR3 sequence (DNA): TGTGCCAGTAGTACGCCCGGGACAGCGAACTATGGCTACACCTTC. As protein: CASSTPGTANYGYTF.

The chain couples TRBV5-6 to TRBJ1-4; 7 bases fit TRBD1. Germline V gene data show CDR1 as SGHDT and CDR2 as YYEEEE. The CDR3 is 15 residues long. The trim removed 2 bases at V and 5 bases at J, leaving 6 bases unmatched. The CDR3, as DNA: TGTGCCAGCAGCTTTACAGGGGTACCAAATGAAAAACTGTTTTTT. Amino acids: CASSFTGVPNEKLFF. Full variable domain (rest looked up from reference TRBV5-6 and TRBJ1-4): DAGVTQSPTHLIKTRGQQVTLRCSPKSGHDTVSWYQQALGQGPQFIFQYYEEEERQRGNFPDRFSGHQFPNYSSELNVNALLLGDSALYLCASSFTGVPNEKLFFGSGTQLSVL.

J is TRBJ2-6 and V is TRBV5-1; no clear D. There are 16 residues in the CDR3. Germline values: CDR1 SGHRS, CDR2 YFSETQ. Deletions cut 5 bases from V and 2 bases from J, with 14 bases between. The CDR3 spells CASSKTFSTGANVLTF. In DNA form, the CDR3 reads TGCGCCAGCAGTAAGACATTTTCGACTGGGGCCAACGTCCTGACTTTC.

V gene TRBV5-1 combines with J gene TRBJ1-3; TRBD1 is a possible D gene (5 bases). The CDR3 extends over 16 amino acids. Trimming removed 4 bases at V and 2 bases at J, with 16 bases between. In germline, CDR1 is SGHRS, CDR2 YFSETQ. The CDR3: CASSPAAGRAGNTIYF. The CDR3 region has the DNA TGCGCCAGCAGCCCGGCAGCGGGCAGGGCTGGAAACACCATATATTTT.

The chain is built from TRBV7-8 and TRBJ2-5; no reliable D call. Looked up from germline, CDR1 is SGHVS and CDR2 is FQNEAQ. V was clipped by 5 bases and J by 5 bases, with 9 bases between them. The CDR3 sequence is 12 residues long. The CDR3 loop is CASSPLGETQYF. CDR3 sequence (DNA): TGTGCCAGCAGCCCCTTGGGGGAGACCCAGTACTTC.

Points on this clone: An end of the junction differs from the germline gene, which may be a read error. The rearrangement links TRBV7-7 to TRBJ2-1, with 11 bases that match TRBD2. Looked up from germline, CDR1 is SSHAT and CDR2 is FNYEAQ (reference sequence). CDR3 size: 13 residues. The CDR3, as DNA: TGTGCCAGCAGTTTAGCGGGGGGGAAGGAGCAGTTCTTC. Protein: CASSLAGGKEQFF.

The CDR3 sequence: CASSVMGLAGNEQFF. The DNA of the CDR3 is TGCGCCAGCAGCGTAATGGGACTAGCGGGCAATGAGCAGTTCTTC. The gene calls are TRBV10-2 and TRBJ2-1; 12 positions match TRBD2. The CDR3 is 15 residues long. Germline-derived CDR1 and CDR2 are WSHSY and SAAADI. The ends lost 6 bases at V and 6 bases at J; junction bases unmatched: 6.

This clone is medium-sized within its sample. J is TRBJ1-2 and V is TRBV6-1; TRBD1 agrees at 7 bases. Germline CDR1 is MNHNS and CDR2 is SASEGT. V trimming: 5 bases; J trimming: 7 bases; junction bases outside the gene matches: 4. The CDR3 spans 12 residues. The CDR3 loop is CASSLRDSGYTF. The CDR3 DNA is TGTGCCAGCAGTCTTCGGGACAGTGGCTACACCTTC.

The chain is built from TRBV5-6 and TRBJ2-5; 9 bases fit TRBD2. Trimming removed 4 bases from V and 5 bases from J; junction bases left unmatched: 12. In germline, CDR1 is SGHDT, CDR2 YYEEEE. The CDR3 runs to 16 residues. The chain's CDR3 is CASSVIAGAGWETQYF. The CDR3 DNA reads TGTGCCAGCAGCGTCATAGCGGGAGCGGGGTGGGAGACCCAGTACTTC.

The chain combines TRBV7-3 with TRBJ2-1; no clear D gene. Trimming cost V 3 bases and J 3 bases, with 12 bases left between them. This CDR3 contains 15 residues. CDR1 and CDR2 from the germline V gene are SGHTA and FQGTGA. The chain's CDR3 is CASSLGLVVYNEQFF. The CDR3 nucleotides read TGTGCCAGCAGCTTGGGTCTAGTAGTCTACAATGAGCAGTTCTTC. Using reference TRBV7-3 and TRBJ2-1 for the parts outside the CDR3, the full variable domain is GAGVSQTPSNKVTEKGKYVELRCDPISGHTALYWYRQSLGQGPEFLIYFQGTGAADDSGLPNDRFFAVRPEGSVSTLKIQRTERGDSAVYLCASSLGLVVYNEQFFGPGTRLTVL.